A selection of T cell receptor beta chains follows, all from one sample in a study of identifying expanded T cells in peripheral blood. TCRdb keeps only in-frame clones here, not all; method: immunoSEQ multiplex PCR. The table records approximately 110,000 clones, around 89% of them present only once. The specimen was blood. The receptors derive from a person between 18 and 70 years old in good health. The CDR3 runs from the conserved cysteine through the conserved F or W. The D gene is left open where the match is weak. Size is stated for part of the rows, as once, few or many counts, or as a class when the clone is expanded.

CDR3 length	V gene	J gene	clone size	D gene	CDR3 protein	CDR3 DNA
13	TRBV18	TRBJ2-7	NA	TRBD1	CASSRDRANEQYF	TGTGCCAGCTCAAGGGACAGGGCCAACGAGCAGTACTTC
17	TRBV28	TRBJ1-4	once	NA	CASSPLPEGETNEKLFF	TGTGCCAGCAGCCCTCTCCCCGAGGGGGAAACTAATGAAAAACTGTTTTTT
17	TRBV11-2	TRBJ2-5	NA	TRBD2	CASSPSPGLAVAETQYF	TGTGCCAGCAGCCCCTCGCCGGGACTAGCGGTCGCAGAGACCCAGTACTTC
14	TRBV18	TRBJ1-1	NA	TRBD1	CASSLRTGEPEAFF	TGTGCCAGCTCACTCCGGACAGGTGAACCTGAAGCTTTCTTT
12	TRBV11-2	TRBJ2-1	NA	NA	CASSPSSSGQFF	TGTGCCAGCAGTCCGTCGAGTTCGGGGCAGTTCTTC
14	TRBV4-1	TRBJ1-4	NA	NA	CASSQAGTNEKLFF	TGCGCCAGCAGCCAAGCGGGGACTAATGAAAAACTGTTTTTT
13	TRBV19	TRBJ1-2	few	NA	CASSGPPVYGYTF	TGTGCCAGTAGTGGGCCGCCCGTCTATGGCTACACCTTC
11	TRBV4-3	TRBJ1-1	NA	NA	CASRIGVTAFF	TGCGCCAGCAGGATCGGGGTCACAGCTTTCTTT
15	TRBV4-3	TRBJ2-5	NA	TRBD2	CASSLSGGASETQYF	TGCGCCAGCAGCCTTAGCGGGGGGGCCTCAGAGACCCAGTACTTC
14	TRBV13	TRBJ1-1	NA	NA	CASSPWGGKTEAFF	TGTGCCAGCAGCCCCTGGGGGGGTAAGACTGAAGCTTTCTTT
15	TRBV19	TRBJ1-2	NA	NA	CASSPAGRPNYGYTF	TGTGCCAGTAGCCCCGCGGGGCGGCCTAACTATGGCTACACCTTC
14	TRBV30	TRBJ1-2	NA	TRBD1	CAWRLGQGLGGYTF	TGTGCCTGGAGGCTCGGACAGGGCTTGGGTGGCTACACCTTC
17	TRBV11-3	TRBJ2-5	NA	NA	CASSLGGIGQTTETQYF	TGTGCCAGCAGCTTAGGTGGGATCGGACAGACCACAGAGACCCAGTACTTC
15	TRBV18	TRBJ2-2	NA	NA	CASSPPGGPTGELFF	TGTGCCAGCTCACCACCGGGGGGGCCAACCGGGGAGCTGTTTTTT
15	TRBV7-8	TRBJ2-7	NA	NA	CASSLYRGQSYEQYF	TGTGCCAGCAGCTTATACCGGGGGCAGTCCTACGAGCAGTACTTC
13	TRBV11-2	TRBJ1-5	NA	NA	CASSLPVDQPQHF	TGTGCCAGCAGCCTACCGGTAGATCAGCCCCAGCATTTT
14	TRBV18	TRBJ2-7	NA	NA	CASSSTRVIYEQYF	TGTGCCAGCTCATCCACCAGGGTAATCTACGAGCAGTACTTC
14	TRBV5-6	TRBJ2-3	NA	NA	CASSLMGAPDTQYF	TGTGCCAGCAGCTTGATGGGGGCCCCAGATACGCAGTATTTT
16	TRBV5-4	TRBJ2-5	NA	TRBD1	CASSLNSGTGAGTQYF	TGTGCCAGCAGCTTAAATTCCGGGACAGGGGCCGGGACCCAGTACTTC
13	TRBV29-1	TRBJ1-4	NA	NA	CSVEGDGNEKLFF	TGCAGCGTTGAAGGGGACGGGAATGAAAAACTGTTTTTT
13	TRBV7-2	TRBJ1-2	NA	NA	CASGAGVDYGYTF	TGTGCCAGCGGGGCGGGTGTAGACTATGGCTACACCTTC
17	TRBV7-9	TRBJ1-6	few	TRBD1	CASSYLDRGQSLSPLHF	TGTGCCAGCAGCTACTTAGACAGGGGGCAAAGTCTTTCACCCCTCCACTTT
15	TRBV6-5	TRBJ1-3	NA	NA	CASRLDGDSGNTIYF	TGTGCCAGCAGGCTCGACGGCGACTCTGGAAACACCATATATTTT
13	TRBV19	TRBJ2-5	NA	NA	CASSVQRQETQYF	TGTGCCAGTAGTGTACAGCGCCAAGAGACCCAGTACTTC
13	TRBV7-9	TRBJ1-1	once	TRBD1	CASSGQGWTEAFF	TGTGCCAGCAGCGGACAGGGTTGGACTGAAGCTTTCTTT
16	TRBV28	TRBJ2-5	NA	TRBD1	CASSSPRQGDGETQYF	TGTGCCAGCAGTTCCCCCCGGCAGGGGGATGGGGAGACCCAGTACTTC
14	TRBV7-2	TRBJ2-5	NA	TRBD2	CASSLAGRQETQYF	TGTGCCAGCAGTCTAGCGGGCCGCCAAGAGACCCAGTACTTC
13	TRBV5-1	TRBJ2-7	NA	TRBD2	CASSAGGRYEQYF	TGCGCCAGCAGCGCGGGGGGCCGGTACGAGCAGTACTTC
14	TRBV5-1	TRBJ1-1	NA	NA	CASRRVGENTEAFF	TGCGCCAGCAGGCGGGTGGGGGAGAACACTGAAGCTTTCTTT
16	TRBV28	TRBJ2-1	NA	NA	CASSPGTSGLYNEQFF	TGTGCCAGCAGTCCCGGGACTTCCGGACTATACAATGAGCAGTTCTTC
15	TRBV7-9	TRBJ1-2	NA	NA	CASSLTVEAFYGYTF	TGTGCCAGCAGCCTTACGGTGGAAGCTTTCTATGGCTACACCTTC
14	TRBV5-1	TRBJ2-7	NA	NA	CASSLAGYVYEQYF	TGCGCCAGCAGCTTGGCCGGGTATGTCTACGAGCAGTACTTC
14	TRBV15	TRBJ1-3	NA	NA	CATSSKKGGNTIYF	TGTGCCACCAGCTCAAAGAAGGGGGGAAACACCATATATTTT
15	TRBV6-1	TRBJ1-5	NA	NA	CASSTGYTSTQPQHF	TGTGCCAGCTCAACAGGATACACAAGTACTCAGCCCCAGCATTTT
13	TRBV15	TRBJ1-1	once	NA	CATSRDRGFEAFF	TGTGCCACCAGCAGAGATCGGGGGTTTGAAGCTTTCTTT
15	TRBV6-5	TRBJ2-5	NA	NA	CASRSSYRGGETQYF	TGTGCCAGCAGGTCCTCATACAGGGGGGGAGAGACCCAGTACTTC
15	TRBV15	TRBJ2-6	NA	TRBD1	CATSRPSTGGNVLTF	TGTGCCACCAGCAGACCTTCCACAGGGGGCAACGTCCTGACTTTC
13	TRBV7-2	TRBJ2-3	few	NA	CASSLNQEDTQYF	TGTGCCAGCAGCTTAAATCAGGAAGATACGCAGTATTTT
15	TRBV5-1	TRBJ2-3	NA	TRBD2	CATHSGGSWADTQYF	TGCGCCACCCATAGCGGGGGGAGCTGGGCAGATACGCAGTATTTT
15	TRBV5-6	TRBJ2-3	once	TRBD2	CASSTSGGVWNTQYF	TGTGCCAGCAGCACCAGCGGGGGGGTGTGGAATACGCAGTATTTT
13	TRBV6-5	TRBJ1-2	few	NA	CASRPSTNYGYTF	TGTGCCAGCAGACCGTCCACTAACTATGGCTACACCTTC
13	TRBV18	TRBJ1-1	once	NA	CASSQGRGTEAFF	TGTGCCAGCTCGCAGGGACGGGGAACTGAAGCTTTCTTT
16	TRBV10-2	TRBJ2-4	once	NA	CASSRGLDLGQNIQYF	TGCGCCAGCAGTCGCGGGCTGGACCTGGGCCAAAACATTCAGTACTTC